The entry that follows covers one T cell receptor (beta chain) sequence. This clone has only a few counts. No antigen is known for it. Base-call qualities are not available, and no considerably larger clone is one nucleotide away. The same CDR3 can be traced to other DNA sequences in this sample. From the cysteine through the phenylalanine, the CDR3 covers 15 amino acids. Only CDR3 DNA is held: 45 bases, read in frame from base 1. The germline V gene encodes CDR1 SGHRS and CDR2 YFSETQ. Trimming leaves V shorter by 2 bases and J shorter by 1 base, with the junction holding 4 bases beyond the gene matches. The sample belongs to a study of cytomegalovirus exposure and HLA in healthy donors (TCRdb year 2017). Regarding the research as a whole: According to a later analysis, the 120 or so validation repertoires were produced on the same platform as the 600 to 850 repertoires of the first cohort. The study aimed to test whether signatures of past pathogen exposure could be identified by cataloging public T cell receptors. A separate validation cohort of roughly 130 different subjects was used in addition to the roughly 620-subject first cohort. To predict cytomegalovirus infection status, the study brought together high-throughput TCR immunosequencing, statistical association of individual TCRs with disease status, and machine learning. Overall results and qualifications from the work: In a later analysis, TCRs clustered in the first cohort were found to also tend to co-occur in the roughly 130 validation repertoires, with approximately 93% of cluster scores above 0. In vitro tests confirmed that a few of the cytomegalovirus-associated TCR beta chains recognize cytomegalovirus antigens. In both the original and validation cohorts, the classifier was reported to diagnose cytomegalovirus status with high specificity and sensitivity. The validation cohort had no HLA typing available for a later analysis, so co-occurrence within that cohort was assessed over all 120 or so repertoires. The authors suggested that the approach could potentially be extended to other disease states and immunological phenotypes. The study listed 150 to 200 TCR beta chains as associated with cytomegalovirus. Most TCR sequences were observed very rarely across donors, whereas some public TCRs were present in many individuals.

Library construction relied on the immunoSEQ multiplex PCR assay. Concerning the study's data processing: A statistical classification framework was built for diagnosing cytomegalovirus status from the catalog of TCR beta chain sequences. TCRdb re-hosts the immuneACCESS table, in-frame sequences only. Its copies lack some clones; in the studies checked, an unresolved V gene accounts for under half of them, and the cause for the rest is not known. That table furnishes V, J and clone size, whereas the DNA furnished D and trimming. The sample profile shows 200,000 or so clones; roughly 82% of them were found once. The top ten clonotypes cover around 7% of the sample. Separate from the approximately 700-subject first cohort, the validation cohort of about 130 subjects was the group to which the donors belonged.

Input material: PBMCs. This receptor was identified in a man between 18 and 35 years old in good health and CMV-seropositive. The rearrangement combines TRBV5-1 with TRBJ2-3, and TRBD1 aligns with 7 junction nucleotides. The CDR3 corresponds to CASSLRGLGTDTQYF. In nucleotide form, the sequence is TGCGCCAGCAGCTTAAGGGGGCTGGGCACAGATACGCAGTATTTT.